This entry describes one T cell receptor (beta chain). This CDR3 comprises 17 residues. Trimming removed 3 bases from V and 1 base from J, with 18 bases in between. Germline V lookup: CDR1 MNHNS, CDR2 SASEGT. This entry is derived from a study of blood T cell repertoires in COVID-19. About the research overall: Sites in the United States, Italy and Spain provided acute and convalescent COVID-19 samples.

Recovery meant two consecutive negative NP/OP PCR tests, professional clearance, or resolved symptoms. Authors' data handling: It was from reference gene primer amplification that nucleated cell counts were estimated. TCRdb's table, derived via immunoSEQ multiplex PCR, lists solely in-frame clones and lacks some. V and J calls and clone size are as listed in that table; D and trimming were resolved from the DNA. The repertoire holds under 300,000 clones, with roughly 89% as singletons. The rearrangement uses TRBV6-1 and TRBJ1-1, with D perhaps TRBD1 (6 bases). This clonotype was obtained from a woman aged 55-75 years who had recovered from COVID-19. Input material: PBMCs or T cells enriched from blood (not recorded which). The chain's CDR3 is CASSELRGGRTNTEAFF. The CDR3 DNA is TGTGCCAGCAGTGAGCTGCGGGGGGGGCGGACGAACACTGAAGCTTTCTTT.